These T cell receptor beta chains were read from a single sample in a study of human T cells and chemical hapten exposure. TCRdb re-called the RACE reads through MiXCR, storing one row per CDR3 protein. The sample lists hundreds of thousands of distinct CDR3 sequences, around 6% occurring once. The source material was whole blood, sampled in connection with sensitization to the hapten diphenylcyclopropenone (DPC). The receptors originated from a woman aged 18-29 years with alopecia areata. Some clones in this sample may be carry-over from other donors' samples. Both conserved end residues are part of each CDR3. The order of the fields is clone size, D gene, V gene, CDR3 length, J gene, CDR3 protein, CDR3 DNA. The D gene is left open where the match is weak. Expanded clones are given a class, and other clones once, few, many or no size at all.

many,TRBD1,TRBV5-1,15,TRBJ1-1,CASSLSDRGGSEAFF,TGCGCCAGCAGCCTATCAGACAGGGGCGGTTCTGAAGCTTTCTTT
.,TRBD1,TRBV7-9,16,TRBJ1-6,CASSLGTGTYGTPLHF,TGTGCCAGCAGCTTAGGGACAGGGACGTACGGAACACCCCTCCACTTT
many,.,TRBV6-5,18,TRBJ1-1,CASSYRNPMANRDTEAFF,TGTGCCAGCAGTTACCGTAACCCAATGGCAAATCGGGACACTGAAGCTTTCTTT
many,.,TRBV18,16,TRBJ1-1,CASSQAAPRSETEAFF,TGTGCCAGCTCACAAGCTGCACCGAGGAGCGAGACTGAAGCTTTCTTT
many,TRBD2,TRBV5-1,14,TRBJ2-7,CASSPAGGFLEQYF,TGCGCCAGCAGCCCAGCGGGAGGGTTCCTGGAGCAGTACTTC
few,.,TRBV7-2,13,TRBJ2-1,CASSFDSYNEQFF,TGTGCCAGCAGCTTTGACAGCTACAATGAGCAGTTCTTC
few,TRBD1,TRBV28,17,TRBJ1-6,CASSSPDRGINNSPLHF,TGTGCCAGCAGTTCACCCGACAGGGGGATTAATAATTCACCCCTCCACTTT
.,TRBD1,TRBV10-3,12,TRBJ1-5,CATRQGDQPQHF,TGTGCCACTAGACAGGGAGATCAGCCCCAGCATTTT
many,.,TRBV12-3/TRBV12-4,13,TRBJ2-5,CASLRGPRETQYF,TGTGCCAGTCTCAGAGGGCCCCGGGAGACCCAGTACTTC
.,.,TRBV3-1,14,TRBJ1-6,CASSQRRTNSPLHF,TGTGCCAGCAGCCAGCGGAGGACGAATTCACCCCTCCACTTT
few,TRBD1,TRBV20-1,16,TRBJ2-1,CSAPHGQGITGNEQFF,TGCAGTGCTCCCCACGGACAGGGGATAACAGGGAATGAGCAGTTCTTC
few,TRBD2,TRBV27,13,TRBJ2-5,CASQLAGKETQYF,TGTGCCAGCCAACTAGCGGGGAAAGAGACCCAGTACTTC
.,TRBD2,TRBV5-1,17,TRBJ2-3,CASSLMASGGVTDTQYF,TGCGCCAGCAGCTTGATGGCTAGCGGGGGAGTCACAGATACGCAGTATTTT
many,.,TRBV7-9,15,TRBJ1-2,CASSRPGALRGGYTF,TGTGCCAGCAGCCGACCAGGGGCCTTGAGGGGTGGCTACACCTTC
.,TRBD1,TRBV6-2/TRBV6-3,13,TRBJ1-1,CASSGTVETEAFF,TGTGCCAGCAGTGGGACAGTCGAAACTGAAGCTTTCTTT
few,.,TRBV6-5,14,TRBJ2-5,CASSYLLGQETQYF,TGTGCCAGCAGTTATTTGCTCGGCCAAGAGACCCAGTACTTC
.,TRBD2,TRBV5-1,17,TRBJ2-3,CASSLFAGGTSTDTQYF,TGCGCCAGCAGCTTGTTCGCGGGGGGGACTAGCACAGATACGCAGTATTTT
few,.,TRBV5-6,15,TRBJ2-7,CASSSLQGVPYEQYF,TGTGCCAGCAGCTCACTACAGGGTGTACCCTACGAGCAGTACTTC
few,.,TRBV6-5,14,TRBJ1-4,CASSRQAYNEKLFF,TGTGCCAGCAGTCGACAGGCCTATAATGAAAAACTGTTTTTT
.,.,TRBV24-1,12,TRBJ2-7,CATSRRGYEQYF,TGTGCCACCAGCCGCAGGGGATACGAGCAGTACTTC
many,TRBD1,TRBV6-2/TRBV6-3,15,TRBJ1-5,CASSYPTGEGQPQHF,TGTGCCAGCAGTTATCCGACAGGGGAGGGTCAGCCCCAGCATTTT
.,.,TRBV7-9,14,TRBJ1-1,CASSSPSRSGEAFF,TGTGCCAGCAGCTCCCCTTCTAGGTCCGGGGAAGCTTTCTTT